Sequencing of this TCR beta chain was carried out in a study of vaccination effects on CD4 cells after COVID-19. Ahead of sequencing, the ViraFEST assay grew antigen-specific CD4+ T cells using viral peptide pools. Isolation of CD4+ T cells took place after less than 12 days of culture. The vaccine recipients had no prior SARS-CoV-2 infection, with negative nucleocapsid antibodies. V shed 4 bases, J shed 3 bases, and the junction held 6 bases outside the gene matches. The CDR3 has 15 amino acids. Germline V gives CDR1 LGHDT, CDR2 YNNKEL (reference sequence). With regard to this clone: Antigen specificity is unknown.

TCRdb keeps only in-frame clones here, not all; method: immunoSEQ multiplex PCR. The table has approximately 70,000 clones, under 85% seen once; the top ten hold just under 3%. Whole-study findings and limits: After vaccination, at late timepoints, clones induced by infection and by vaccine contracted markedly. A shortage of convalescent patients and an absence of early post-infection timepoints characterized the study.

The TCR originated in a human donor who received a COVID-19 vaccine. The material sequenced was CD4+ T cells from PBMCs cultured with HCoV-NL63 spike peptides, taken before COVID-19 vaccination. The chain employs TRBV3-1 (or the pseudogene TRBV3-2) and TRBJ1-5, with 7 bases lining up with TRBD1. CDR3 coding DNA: TGTGCCAGCAGCCGAGGACAGGTGGACAATCAGCCCCAGCATTTT. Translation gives CASSRGQVDNQPQHF.